This paragraph reports one T cell receptor (beta chain). The antigen remains undetermined. In germline, CDR1 is SGDLS, CDR2 YYNGEE. Trimming removed 0 bases from V and 6 bases from J; junction bases left unmatched: 9. The CDR3 has 16 amino acids. The record originates from a study of cytomegalovirus exposure and HLA in healthy donors. At the level of the study: A previous analysis identified 100 million or so unique TCR beta sequences derived from some 200 million T cells.

The PCR employed 60 Vbeta primers together with 13 Jbeta primers. The assay was immunoSEQ multiplex PCR, and TCRdb's table has in-frame clones only and misses some. The data hold about 120,000 clones, with 70% to 90% observed a single time. General study points: According to the study, 150 to 200 TCR beta chains were cytomegalovirus-associated. TCR beta sequences reportedly predicted the HLA-A and HLA-B alleles of most subjects accurately.

Sequencing input: PBMCs. The chain has TRBV9 and TRBJ2-1; 7 bases agree with TRBD2. This sequence originates from a man aged 18 to 35 in good health and CMV-seropositive. This chain's CDR3 is CASSVAGSGLGNEQFF. The DNA of the CDR3 is TGTGCCAGCAGCGTAGCTGGTAGCGGGCTTGGCAATGAGCAGTTCTTC.